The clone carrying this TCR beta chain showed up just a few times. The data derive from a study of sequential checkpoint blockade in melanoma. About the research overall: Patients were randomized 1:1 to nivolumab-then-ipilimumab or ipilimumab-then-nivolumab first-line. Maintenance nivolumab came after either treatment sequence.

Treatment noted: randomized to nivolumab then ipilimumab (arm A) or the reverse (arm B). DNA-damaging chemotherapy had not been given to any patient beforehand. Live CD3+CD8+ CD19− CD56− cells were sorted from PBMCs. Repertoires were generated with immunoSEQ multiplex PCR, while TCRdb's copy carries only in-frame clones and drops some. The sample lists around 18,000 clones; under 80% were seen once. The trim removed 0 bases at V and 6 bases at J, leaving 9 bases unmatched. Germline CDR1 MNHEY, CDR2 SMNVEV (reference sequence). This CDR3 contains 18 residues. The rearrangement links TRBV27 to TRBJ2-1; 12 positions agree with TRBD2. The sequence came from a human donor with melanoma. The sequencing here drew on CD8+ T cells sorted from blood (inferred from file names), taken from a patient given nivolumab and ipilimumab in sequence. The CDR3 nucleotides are TGTGCCAGCAGTTTATCGTCCCTAGCGGGAGGGCCAGGCAATGAGCAGTTCTTC. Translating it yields CASSLSSLAGGPGNEQFF.